This T cell receptor beta chain was obtained from a study of beta chain features in type 1 diabetes. Study at large: Comparable age, gender and cell yields were observed in patients relative to healthy donors. There were 107,917,701 sorted cells examined across all samples. Study-level findings and limits: Whether TCRB rearrangement is influenced by HLA type was left unresolved in this analysis. Type 1 diabetes patients showed a moderate but significant shortening of TCRB CDR3s in all four CD4+ subsets.

Expressed TCRB transcripts were sequenced because the isolated RNA had all been reverse transcribed beforehand. TCRdb's copy holds only in-frame clones and misses some; the assay was immunoSEQ multiplex PCR. The sample lists around 260,000 clones; roughly 20% were seen once. With regard to this clone: Antigen: not known. One end of the junction fails to match germline, which may point to a read error.

Via CD45RO/CCR7/CD25/CD127/CD95/CD27, cells of the CD4+ naive, central memory, regulatory and stem cell-like memory subsets were sorted. In germline, CDR1 is SGHTA, CDR2 FQGNSA. This CDR3 comprises 16 residues. Specimen: naive CD4+ T cells from blood. This chain links TRBV7-2 with TRBJ2-1; D perhaps matches TRBD2 (6 bases). This receptor was obtained from a woman aged 40 to 55 with type 1 diabetes. CDR3 DNA sequence: TGTGCCAGCGGCTTTGGGGGGACGGGAGAGACGAATGAGCAGTTCTTC. Its translation: CASGFGGTGETNEQFF.